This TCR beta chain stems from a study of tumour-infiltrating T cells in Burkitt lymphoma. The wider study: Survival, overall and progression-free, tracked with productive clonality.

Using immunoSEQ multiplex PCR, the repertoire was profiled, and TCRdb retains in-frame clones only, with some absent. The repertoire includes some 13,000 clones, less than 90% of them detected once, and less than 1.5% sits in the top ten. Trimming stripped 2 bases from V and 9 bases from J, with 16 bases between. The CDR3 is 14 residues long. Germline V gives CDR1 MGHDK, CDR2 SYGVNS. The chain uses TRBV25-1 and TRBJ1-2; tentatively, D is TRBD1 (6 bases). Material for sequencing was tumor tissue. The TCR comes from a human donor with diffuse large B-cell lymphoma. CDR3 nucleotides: TGTGCCAGCAGTGAAACTATAGGGGGTAGGAGCTACACCTTC. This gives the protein CASSETIGGRSYTF.